This record concerns one TCR beta chain sequence. The data originate from a study of blood T cell repertoires in COVID-19. Original processing notes: Amplification of reference gene primers was used by the study to estimate nucleated cell counts. Measured with immunoSEQ multiplex PCR; TCRdb has only the in-frame clones, and not every one. V and J calls and clone size follow that table, whereas D and trimming were derived from the DNA. The sample lists 250,000 or so clones; approximately 86% were seen once. Enrollees, about 18 to 95 years old, lived in 24 US areas. Participants had their cohort set by participant-reported clinical history. What the recovered Cohort 3 donors had was two negative PCRs, clearance, or symptom resolution. Trimming stripped 4 bases from V and 2 bases from J, with 12 bases between. Germline lookup yields CDR1 SGHNT and CDR2 YENEEA. The CDR3 covers 14 residues.

V and J are TRBV11-3 and TRBJ2-7; D perhaps matches TRBD1 (6 bases). The sequence came from a woman aged 18-29 years who had recovered from COVID-19. Input material: PBMCs or T cells enriched from blood (not recorded which). CDR3 nucleotides: TGTGCCAGCAGCTCCCGGGACATGCCCTACGAGCAGTACTTC. Translated: CASSSRDMPYEQYF. The whole variable domain, remainder taken from reference TRBV11-3 and TRBJ2-7, is EAGVVQSPRYKIIEKKQPVAFWCNPISGHNTLYWYLQNLGQGPELLIRYENEEAVDDSQLPKDRFSAERLKGVDSTLKIQPAELGDSAVYLCASSSRDMPYEQYFGPGTRLTVT.